By frequency, the clone carrying this TCR beta chain is medium-sized (0.01 to 0.1%). What it binds is not known. The synovial samples were synovial fluid, paired with peripheral blood from each active arthritis patient. This sample stems from a study of synovial regulatory T cells in juvenile arthritis. TCRdb's copy holds only in-frame clones and misses some; the assay was immunoSEQ multiplex PCR. The specimen's table records 1,500 to 2,000 clones. Germline assignment: CDR1 ENHRY and CDR2 SYGVKD. The CDR3 runs 14 residues. No DNA accompanies this entry. General study findings and limits: CDR3 overlap with synovial Tregs was higher for iaTregs than other blood Tregs. iaTreg TCR repertoires were largely private across patients and partially overlapped synovial Teff and blood CPL.

The gene calls are TRBV10-3 and TRBJ1-2; TCRdb returns TRBD1, unconfirmable since there is no DNA. This receptor was identified in a donor younger than 30 with juvenile idiopathic arthritis. The specimen was Treg cells from the synovium. CDR3 sequence reads: CAISEQGKSYGYTF.